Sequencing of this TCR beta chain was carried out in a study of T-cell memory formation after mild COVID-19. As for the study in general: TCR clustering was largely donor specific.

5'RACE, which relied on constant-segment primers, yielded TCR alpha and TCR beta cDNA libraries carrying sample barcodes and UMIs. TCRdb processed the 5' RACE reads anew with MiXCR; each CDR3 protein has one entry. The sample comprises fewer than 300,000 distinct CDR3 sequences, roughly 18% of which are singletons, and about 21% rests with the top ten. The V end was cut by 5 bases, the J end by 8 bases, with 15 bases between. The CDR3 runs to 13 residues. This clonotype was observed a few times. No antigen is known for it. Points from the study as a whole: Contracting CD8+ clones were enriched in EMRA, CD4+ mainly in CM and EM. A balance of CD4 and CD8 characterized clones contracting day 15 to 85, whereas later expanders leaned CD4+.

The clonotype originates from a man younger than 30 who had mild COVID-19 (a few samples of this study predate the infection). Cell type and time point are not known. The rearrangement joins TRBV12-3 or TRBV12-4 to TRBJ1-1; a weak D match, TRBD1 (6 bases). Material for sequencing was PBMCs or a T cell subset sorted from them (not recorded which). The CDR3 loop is CASSRNTGSEAFF. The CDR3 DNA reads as TGTGCCAGCAGTAGAAATACAGGGTCCGAAGCTTTCTTT.